The 9 T cell receptor beta chains below all came from one sample that was sequenced in a study of identical twins. MiXCR was run by TCRdb on the 5' RACE reads, yielding one entry per CDR3 protein. The top ten hold just over 7% of the sample, which has 300,000 to 400,000 distinct CDR3 sequences, 9% to 15% seen once. These sequences were also reported in another study, on yellow fever vaccine responses in identical twins.

Sequenced: CD8+ T cells sorted from blood. These receptors were collected from a woman between 18 and 29 years old in good health.

This clonotype was recorded many times. This sequence joins TRBV24-1 and TRBJ2-7; D is perhaps TRBD1 (5 bases). V lost 3 bases and J lost 2, with 16 bases in between. In germline, CDR1 is KGHDR, CDR2 SFDVKD. The CDR3 contains 16 residues. The CDR3: CATSDPRQPVPYEQYF. CDR3 nucleotides: TGTGCCACCAGTGATCCCAGACAGCCCGTTCCCTACGAGCAGTACTTC.

In this sample, this clonotype turned up a few times. The chain couples TRBV5-1 to TRBJ2-4; 11 bases agree with TRBD2. Germline CDR1 and CDR2: SGHRS and YFSETQ. The CDR3 runs 18 residues. Trimming cost V 4 bases and J 0 bases; bases outside gene matches: 9. CDR3 sequence reads: CASSPRGLAELAKNIQYF. CDR3 coding DNA: TGCGCCAGCAGCCCTAGGGGACTAGCGGAACTAGCCAAAAACATTCAGTACTTC.

This clonotype was seen just once. This chain joins TRBV27 and TRBJ2-1; D uncertain. CDR3 size: 16 residues. V lost 5 bases and J 3 bases, leaving 17 bases between the germline ends. The germline gives CDR1 MNHEY, CDR2 SMNVEV (reference sequence). The CDR3 region is CASSTHLTPDYNEQFF. The CDR3 DNA reads as TGTGCCAGCAGTACCCACTTGACACCCGACTACAATGAGCAGTTCTTC.

There are a few counts of this clonotype. J is TRBJ2-1 and V is TRBV4-1; 7 bases agree with TRBD2. This CDR3 contains 15 residues. Germline CDR1 and CDR2: MGHRA and YSYEKL. The junction had 14 bases not matched to a gene; V was cut back by 5 bases and J by 10 bases. CDR3: CASSSRAGPPQEQFF. CDR3 DNA sequence: TGCGCCAGCAGCTCTCGAGCGGGGCCCCCTCAGGAGCAGTTCTTC.

Here the CDR3 DNA reads TGCAGTGCTAGAGACCCAGGACGAAGCGATGAGCAGTTCTTC. Its protein is CSARDPGRSDEQFF. The chain has TRBV20-1 and TRBJ2-1; D gene ambiguous. This CDR3 has 14 amino acids. Germline assignment: CDR1 DFQATT and CDR2 SNEGSKA (reference sequence). Trimming cost V 0 bases and J 8 bases, with 14 bases left between them.

V usage is TRBV19 and J usage is TRBJ2-3; TRBD2 agrees at 13 bases. CDR3 size: 18 residues. J lost 4 bases, V lost 9 bases, and 16 bases had no gene match. Germline CDR1 reads LNHDA; CDR2 reads SQIVND (reference sequence). The CDR3 reads CASSGTSGMNLQSDTQYF. The CDR3 DNA reads as TGTGCCAGCTCCGGGACTAGCGGGATGAATCTCCAGTCAGATACGCAGTATTTT. Full variable domain (remainder filled in from reference TRBV19 and TRBJ2-3): DGGITQSPKYLFRKEGQNVTLSCEQNLNHDAMYWYRQDPGQGLRLIYYSQIVNDFQKGDIAEGYSVSREKKESFPLTVTSAQKNPTAFYLCASSGTSGMNLQSDTQYFGPGTRLTVL.

The V and J genes are TRBV4-1 and TRBJ1-2; 10 bases are a match to TRBD1. V gave up 2 bases and J gave up 3 bases; unmatched junction bases: 3. The CDR3 has 15 amino acids. CDR1 is MGHRA, CDR2 YSYEKL, per germline. CDR3 nucleotides: TGCGCCAGCAGCCAACACGGACAGGGGGACTATGGCTACACCTTC. It translates to CASSQHGQGDYGYTF.

This chain uses TRBV27 with TRBJ2-7, with D perhaps assigned TRBD1 or TRBD2 (5 bases each). Trimming stripped 3 bases from V and 3 bases from J, with 15 bases between. The CDR3 contains 15 residues. The germline gives CDR1 MNHEY, CDR2 SMNVEV (reference sequence). CDR3 nucleotide sequence: TGTGCCAGCAGTTTTTTCCGGGGCCCACGCTACGAGCAGTACTTC. The encoded protein is CASSFFRGPRYEQYF.

The V call is TRBV7-6, the J call TRBJ2-1; 8 nucleotides align to TRBD2. J gave up 7 bases and V 5 bases, and 10 bases lay outside the gene matches. Germline values: CDR1 SGHVS, CDR2 FNYEAQ. The CDR3 has 15 residues. In DNA form, the CDR3 reads TGTGCCAGCAGCGCCCCGGGGGGGTCTCGGAATGAGCAGTTCTTC. It is translated as CASSAPGGSRNEQFF.